Below, 10 T cell receptor beta chains from the same sample are listed, as sequenced in a study of T cells in Graves' hyperthyroidism and ophthalmopathy. Amplification yielded TCR beta CDR3 regions, with RNA transcripts as the source. Carried out on the TCR CDR3, a first-round RT-PCR used the HTBI primer set. TCRdb fed the multiplex PCR reads into MiXCR, producing one record per CDR3 protein. The sample holds about 600,000 distinct CDR3 sequences, 16% seen once. Source material: blood. These TCRs come from a woman in her 40s with Graves' ophthalmopathy.

The sample holds one count of this clonotype. The genes are TRBV7-9 and TRBJ2-1; D is perhaps TRBD1 or TRBD2 (5 bases each). Germline assignment: CDR1 SEHNR and CDR2 FQNEAQ (reference sequence). CDR3 length equals 18 residues. V lost 2 bases, J lost 5 bases, and 22 bases lay in between. CDR3 sequence (DNA): TGTGCCAGCAGCTTACCCCGGGGCCCCGGGGCGGTCGACAATGAGCAGTTCTTC. This encodes CASSLPRGPGAVDNEQFF.

This clonotype showed up many times. V usage is TRBV11-2 and J usage is TRBJ1-2, with 7 bases identical to TRBD1. This CDR3 comprises 14 residues. Losses at the gene ends were 5 bases for V and 1 base for J; bases not matched to a gene: 4. Germline assignment: CDR1 SGHAT and CDR2 FQNNGV. Written as DNA, the CDR3 is TGTGCCAGCAGCCCGAGGGACAGTAACTATGGCTACACCTTC. This encodes CASSPRDSNYGYTF. Combining the CDR3 with reference TRBV11-2 and TRBJ1-2 gives the whole variable domain EAGVAQSPRYKIIEKRQSVAFWCNPISGHATLYWYQQILGQGPKLLIQFQNNGVVDDSQLPKDRFSAERLKGVDSTLKIQPAKLEDSAVYLCASSPRDSNYGYTFGSGTRLTVV.

This clonotype has a handful of counts. J is TRBJ1-3 and V is TRBV29-1; D is possibly TRBD1 (6 bases). The germline V gene has CDR1 SQVTM and CDR2 ANQGSEA. The V and J ends lost 7 bases and 0 bases respectively, with 16 bases between them. The CDR3 is 15 amino acids. This chain's CDR3 is CSANGQTTSGNTIYF. The CDR3 DNA sequence: TGCAGCGCCAATGGACAGACAACCTCTGGAAACACCATATATTTT.

This clonotype came up many times. The chain uses TRBV30 and TRBJ1-2, with a tentative D call TRBD1 (5 bases). This CDR3 is built from 17 residues. The germline V gene has CDR1 GTSNPN and CDR2 SVGIG (reference sequence). Trimming removed 3 bases at V and 4 bases at J, with 24 bases between. The DNA of the CDR3 is TGTGCCTGGAGGACTCCAGGGAGCGCGATTTTTAGCTATGGCTACACCTTC. Translating gives CAWRTPGSAIFSYGYTF.

Only a few counts were recorded for this clonotype. The CDR3: CASSLEGRENQPQHF. DNA of the CDR3: TGCGCCAGCAGCTTGGAGGGCAGGGAAAATCAGCCCCAGCATTTT. The V call is TRBV5-1, the J call TRBJ1-5; perhaps TRBD1 as D (5 bases). This CDR3 contains 15 residues. V was pared by 0 bases and J by 4 bases, with 11 bases between. The V gene's germline CDR1 is SGHRS and CDR2 YFSETQ.

In its sample, this clonotype was seen many times. The chain links TRBV2 to TRBJ1-1; possible D gene TRBD1, 5 bases. Germline V gene lookup returns CDR1 SNHLY and CDR2 FYNNEI. Trimming cost V 4 bases and J 1 base, with 13 bases left between them. The CDR3 contains 15 residues. The chain's CDR3 is CASSVRGGQNTEAFF. CDR3 coding DNA: TGTGCCAGCAGTGTGCGGGGCGGGCAGAACACTGAAGCTTTCTTT.

This chain connects TRBV7-2 to TRBJ1-2; D ambiguous. The germline CDR1 and CDR2 sequences are SGHTA and FQGNSA. The length of the CDR3 is 14 residues. V lost 2 bases and J lost 0, with 7 bases in between. As DNA, the CDR3 is TGTGCCAGCAGCTTACCCGTTCCTAACTATGGCTACACCTTC. Its protein is CASSLPVPNYGYTF.

This sequence joins TRBV18 and TRBJ2-1, with TRBD1 identical over 12 bases. Per the germline V gene, CDR1 is KGHSH and CDR2 is LQKENI. This CDR3 has 17 residues. V shed 1 base and J 6 bases; nucleotides not matched to a gene: 7. The CDR3 DNA reads TGTGCCAGCTCACCACAAGAGGGACAGGGGGCGGCCAATGAGCAGTTCTTC. It specifies CASSPQEGQGAANEQFF.

This clonotype appeared many times. V and J are TRBV6-1 and TRBJ2-7; TRBD1 matches 10 bases. Germline V gives CDR1 MNHNS, CDR2 SASEGT. Unmatched junction bases numbered 20, after V lost 5 bases and J lost 7 bases. This CDR3 is built from 18 residues. The CDR3 DNA reads TGTGCCAGCAGTCCCCCGGGACAGGGGTTACCTACTCCTCGGGAGCAGTACTTC. Protein: CASSPPGQGLPTPREQYF.

The chain recombines TRBV19 with TRBJ2-2; D not certain. The germline CDR1 and CDR2 sequences are LNHDA and SQIVND (reference sequence). The CDR3 contains 14 residues. V lost 6 bases and J lost 1, with 9 bases in between. This CDR3 reads CASSPDGNTGELFF. The CDR3 DNA sequence: TGTGCCAGTAGCCCGGACGGGAACACCGGGGAGCTGTTTTTT.